One and the same sample provided the 19 T cell receptor beta chains below, sequenced in a study of blood T cell repertoires in COVID-19. Generated by immunoSEQ multiplex PCR, the TCRdb table keeps only in-frame clones and is missing some. The sample has roughly 250,000 clones, 86% seen once. Sequenced: peripheral blood. The receptors originated from a woman in her thirties with COVID-19, enrolled during active disease.

V is TRBV19 and J is TRBJ2-3; 7 bases agree with TRBD1. Germline CDR1 is LNHDA and CDR2 is SQIVND (reference sequence). The CDR3 has 15 amino acids. Trimming removed 4 bases from V and 3 bases from J; junction bases left unmatched: 7. DNA for the CDR3: TGTGCCAGTAGTAATTCCGACAGGGTGACAGATACGCAGTATTTT. Protein sequence: CASSNSDRVTDTQYF.

The V gene is TRBV21-1, the J gene TRBJ2-3; TRBD1, as called in the table, went unchecked against the DNA. TRBV21-1 is listed as a pseudogene. The CDR3 loop spans 16 amino acids. The CDR3 protein is CASSKSATGESDTQYF. The CDR3, as DNA: TGTGCCAGCAGCAAGTCGGCGACAGGGGAGTCAGATACGCAGTATTTT.

V gene TRBV6-5 combines with J gene TRBJ2-7, with 7 nucleotides matching TRBD2. The CDR3 covers 14 residues. Germline assignment: CDR1 MNHEY and CDR2 SVGAGI. V shed 6 bases and J 5 bases; nucleotides not matched to a gene: 10. CDR3 nucleotides: TGTGCCAGCAGCCTAGCGGATATACCCCACGAGCAGTACTTC. Protein: CASSLADIPHEQYF.

The chain recombines TRBV5-1 with TRBJ1-5; 8 bases fit TRBD1. The ends lost 0 bases at V and 4 bases at J; junction bases unmatched: 3. The CDR3 has 15 residues. CDR1 SGHRS and CDR2 YFSETQ come from the germline V gene. CDR3 residues: CASSLGDRLNQPQHF. In DNA, the CDR3 is TGCGCCAGCAGCTTGGGGGACAGGCTTAATCAGCCCCAGCATTTT.

The CDR3 sequence: CASSQGIRGGPLNTDTQYF. CDR3 DNA: TGTGCCAGCAGCCAAGGAATTCGCGGGGGACCACTAAACACAGATACGCAGTATTTT. V is TRBV4-2 and J is TRBJ2-3; 7 nucleotides align to TRBD2. Germline loops: CDR1 LGHNA, CDR2 YNFKEQ. Trimming cost V 1 base and J 2 bases; bases outside gene matches: 15. The CDR3 has 19 residues.

This chain links TRBV11-2 with TRBJ2-3, with 11 bases identical to TRBD2. J gave up 1 base and V 3 bases, and 3 bases lay outside the gene matches. Germline CDR1 SGHAT, CDR2 FQNNGV. The CDR3 spans 16 residues. The CDR3 here is CASSLVLAGGTDTQYF. CDR3 bases: TGTGCCAGCAGCTTGGTACTAGCGGGGGGCACAGATACGCAGTATTTT.

This clone was detected once. The CDR3 sequence is CASSIIGGLYEQYF. The CDR3 DNA reads TGTGCCAGTAGTATTATTGGGGGCCTGTACGAGCAGTACTTC. The genes are TRBV19 and TRBJ2-7; D may be TRBD1 (6 bases). Looked up from germline, CDR1 is LNHDA and CDR2 is SQIVND (reference sequence). The CDR3 sequence is 14 residues long. Trimming took off 3 bases at V and 4 bases at J, with 13 bases between the two ends.

The gene calls are TRBV6-5 and TRBJ2-7; possible D gene TRBD2, 6 bases. The length of the CDR3 is 15 residues. Germline CDR1 reads MNHEY; CDR2 reads SVGAGI. The V end lost 2 bases, the J end lost 6 bases, and 17 bases lay between the germline ends. The CDR3 loop is CASSYDQRVGGEQYF. The CDR3 bases are TGTGCCAGCAGTTACGACCAGCGGGTGGGGGGCGAGCAGTACTTC.

The chain employs TRBV5-1 and TRBJ1-4; D unclear. Germline loops: CDR1 SGHRS, CDR2 YFSETQ. The ends were cut back, 0 bases at V and 0 bases at J, with 6 bases in the middle. This CDR3 is built from 15 residues. CDR3 coding DNA: TGCGCCAGCAGCTTGGCGCCAGCAACTAATGAAAAACTGTTTTTT. Translated: CASSLAPATNEKLFF.

V and J are TRBV5-1 and TRBJ1-5; no clear D. V shed 2 bases and J shed 7 bases, with 10 bases lying between them. The CDR3 covers 13 residues. Germline values: CDR1 SGHRS, CDR2 YFSETQ. DNA of the CDR3: TGCGCCAGCAGCTTTACACCATCACAGCCCCAGCATTTT. It encodes CASSFTPSQPQHF.

This chain joins TRBV3-1 (or the pseudogene TRBV3-2) and TRBJ2-7; TRBD2 might be the D (7 bases). From germline, CDR1 is LGHDT and CDR2 YNNKEL (reference sequence). This CDR3 contains 15 residues. Trimming removed 3 bases from V and 6 bases from J, with 18 bases in between. The CDR3 reads CASSQTGARGAEQYF. The CDR3, as DNA: TGTGCCAGCAGCCAGACGGGGGCCCGGGGGGCCGAGCAGTACTTC.

Here the CDR3 DNA reads TGTGCCAGCAGTTTATCGGGCAGGGAGACCCAGTACTTC. Translation gives CASSLSGRETQYF. The genes are TRBV27 and TRBJ2-5; no reliable D call. The CDR3 covers 13 residues. The V gene's germline CDR1 is MNHEY and CDR2 SMNVEV (reference sequence). Trimming took off 0 bases at V and 5 bases at J, with 7 bases between the two ends.

The rearrangement uses TRBV5-1 and TRBJ1-6; D not resolved. V was trimmed by 3 bases and J by 7 bases, leaving 14 bases between them. The CDR3 loop spans 15 amino acids. The germline gives CDR1 SGHRS, CDR2 YFSETQ. The CDR3 nucleotides read TGCGCCAGCAGCTCGGGCGAGGGTAGGAATTCACCCCTCCACTTT. This encodes CASSSGEGRNSPLHF.

V is TRBV5-1 and J is TRBJ2-2; D is undetermined. CDR1 and CDR2 from the germline V gene are SGHRS and YFSETQ. The CDR3 is 16 residues long. Trimming cost V 0 bases and J 0 bases, with 9 bases left between them. CDR3: CASSLGLATNTGELFF. The CDR3 coding sequence is TGCGCCAGCAGCTTGGGGTTAGCTACGAACACCGGGGAGCTGTTTTTT.

The chain links TRBV10-2 to TRBJ1-6; no clear D. Germline values: CDR1 WSHSY, CDR2 SAAADI. CDR3 length: 15 residues. V was trimmed by 3 bases and J by 10 bases, leaving 16 bases between them. The CDR3 DNA reads as TGCGCCAGCAGTGACTCCGGGATCGCAGGATCACCCCTCCACTTT. Its protein is CASSDSGIAGSPLHF.

The chain is built from TRBV2 and TRBJ2-1, with 12 nucleotides matching TRBD2. The CDR3 sequence is 15 residues long. The trim removed 7 bases at V and 9 bases at J, leaving 10 bases unmatched. Germline V gives CDR1 SNHLY, CDR2 FYNNEI. In DNA form, the CDR3 reads TGTGCCAGCAAGATCGGACTAGCGGGGTCTGGTGAGCAGTTCTTC. It codes for CASKIGLAGSGEQFF.

V gene TRBV7-9 combines with J gene TRBJ1-4; D uncertain. V dropped 3 bases and J dropped 8 bases, with 7 bases sitting between them. The CDR3 contains 12 residues. In germline, CDR1 is SEHNR, CDR2 FQNEAQ (reference sequence). The chain's CDR3 is CASSFYSEKLFF. CDR3 nucleotides: TGTGCCAGCAGCTTTTATAGCGAAAAACTGTTTTTT.

Points on this clone: At the DNA level, this CDR3 is encoded by other sequences in the same sample as well. The chain joins TRBV28 to TRBJ1-2, with 8 nucleotides matching TRBD1. J was trimmed by 6 bases and V by 3 bases; bases with no gene match: 6. This CDR3 contains 14 residues. The germline V gene encodes CDR1 MDHEN and CDR2 SYDVKM. The CDR3 reads CASSFRDRGHGYTF. The CDR3, as DNA: TGTGCCAGCAGTTTCAGAGACAGGGGCCATGGCTACACCTTC.

J is TRBJ2-1 and V is TRBV11-2, with 8 bases identical to TRBD2. V shed 5 bases, J shed 6 bases, and the junction held 6 bases outside the gene matches. The CDR3 length is 14 residues. Germline V lookup: CDR1 SGHAT, CDR2 FQNNGV. DNA of the CDR3: TGTGCCAGCAGCCTCAGCGGGGGACTCAATGAGCAGTTCTTC. Its translation: CASSLSGGLNEQFF.